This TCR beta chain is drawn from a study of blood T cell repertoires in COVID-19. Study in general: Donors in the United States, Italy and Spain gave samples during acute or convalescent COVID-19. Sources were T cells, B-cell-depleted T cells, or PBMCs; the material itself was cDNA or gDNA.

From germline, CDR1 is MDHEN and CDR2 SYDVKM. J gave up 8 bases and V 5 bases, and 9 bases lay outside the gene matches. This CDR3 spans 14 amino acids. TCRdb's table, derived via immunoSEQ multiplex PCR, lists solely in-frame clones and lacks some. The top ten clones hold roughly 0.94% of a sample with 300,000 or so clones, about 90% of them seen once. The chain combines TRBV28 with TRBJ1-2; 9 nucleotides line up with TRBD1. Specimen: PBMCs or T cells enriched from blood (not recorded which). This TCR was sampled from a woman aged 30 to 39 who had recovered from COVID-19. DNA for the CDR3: TGTGCCAGCAGTGACGGACAGGGGATACACGGCTACACCTTC. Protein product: CASSDGQGIHGYTF.